This is a list of T cell receptor beta chains from one sample in a study of post-analysis software for immune sequencing data. TCRdb reprocessed the PCR reads with MiXCR, giving one entry per CDR3 protein. The sample holds roughly 540,000 distinct CDR3 sequences, roughly 34% seen once. Material: blood. The receptor set was obtained from a girl aged 2-17 years with multiple sclerosis. Each CDR3 is given without its conserved first and last residue. D genes are given only for firm matches.

V gene	J gene	D gene	CDR3 protein
TRBV12-3/TRBV12-4	TRBJ2-3	NA	ASSLGDGLAY
TRBV6-1	TRBJ2-3	TRBD2	ASSDQRGFGTDTQY
TRBV5-1	TRBJ2-1	TRBD2	ASSLVVTSGGYNEQF
TRBV6-2/TRBV6-3	TRBJ1-2	NA	ASRPDRLEGYT
TRBV5-1	TRBJ1-1	NA	ASSLAFYSGDTEAF
TRBV20-1	TRBJ2-1	NA	SAVAPGLSSYNEQF
TRBV7-9	TRBJ1-1	NA	ASSLSRGGTEAF
TRBV5-1	TRBJ2-3	TRBD1	ASSDIQGWQVGTDTQY
TRBV7-2	TRBJ2-4	TRBD2	ASSLGLRLAVAKNIQY
TRBV4-1	TRBJ1-4	TRBD1	ASRHLGQGEYNEKLF
TRBV5-1	TRBJ1-2	NA	ASSLDGQNYGHT
TRBV5-1	TRBJ1-2	NA	ASSLGKNYGYT